Listed below are T cell receptor beta chains from one sample, sequenced in a study of CD8 T cells in Susac syndrome. Each CDR3 protein is one row after TCRdb ran MiXCR on the immunoSEQ multiplex PCR reads. The table lists about 430,000 distinct CDR3 sequences, roughly 85% of them singletons. The sequenced sample consisted of CD8+ T cells from PBMCs. These receptors were collected from a human donor with multiple sclerosis. The CDR3 runs from the conserved cysteine through the conserved F or W. Some rows mark clone size as missing; the rest say once, few, many or name a class of expanded clone.

clone size,V gene,J gene,CDR3 protein
NA,TRBV19,TRBJ2-1,CASSPSGTGTHEQFF
NA,TRBV29-1,TRBJ2-1,CSGWKSTSSYNEQFF
once,TRBV12-3/TRBV12-4,TRBJ1-5,CASSLSLAGSNQPQHF
NA,TRBV30,TRBJ1-1,CAWSGGRVTEAFF
once,TRBV5-1,TRBJ2-7,CASSLRVNLLGADYEQYF
NA,TRBV9,TRBJ1-1,CASSVGLSSVVF
few,TRBV28,TRBJ2-7,CASSSQSSGLGGRQYF
NA,TRBV10-3,TRBJ2-5,CAISDWESQETQYF
NA,TRBV27,TRBJ1-1,CASSFTGGETEAFF
NA,TRBV27,TRBJ1-5,CASKFEGYNQPQHF
NA,TRBV2,TRBJ2-7,CASSEFGLGYEQYF
NA,TRBV6-5,TRBJ2-3,CASSFPGLAFTSTDTQYF
NA,TRBV6-5,TRBJ2-1,CASASGSSAYNEQFF
NA,TRBV20-1,TRBJ2-1,CSARMRGEGPYNEQSF
NA,TRBV19,TRBJ2-3,CASTDTSSASTDTQYF
NA,TRBV6-2/TRBV6-3,TRBJ1-4,CASSFATGTNEKLFF
NA,TRBV5-6,TRBJ1-2,CASSLRYSVSNGYTF